This T cell receptor (beta chain) is from a study of blood T cell repertoires in COVID-19. Study-level background: The analysed material was cDNA or gDNA that came from T cells, B-cell-depleted T cells, or PBMCs.

Clinical history as reported by participants underpinned cohort assignment. Two negative PCRs, clearance, or symptom resolution were required of recovered Cohort 3 donors. Original processing notes: Reference gene primer amplification yielded estimated nucleated cell counts. The data were produced by immunoSEQ multiplex PCR, yet TCRdb's version contains in-frame clones alone and is incomplete. V, J and clone size are those of that table, while D and trimming were read from the DNA. The sample carries roughly 280,000 clones, 75% to 90% recorded once. Germline values: CDR1 SGHRS, CDR2 YFSETQ. CDR3 length: 16 residues. V was pared by 4 bases and J by 0 bases, with 13 bases between.

V and J are TRBV5-1 and TRBJ2-2, with D maybe TRBD2 (6 bases). The sequenced sample was PBMCs or T cells enriched from blood (not recorded which). The clonotype originates from a woman aged 18-30 years who had recovered from COVID-19. CDR3 amino acids: CASSPFWGANTGELFF. CDR3 sequence (DNA): TGCGCCAGCAGCCCATTCTGGGGGGCGAACACCGGGGAGCTGTTTTTT.